This paragraph covers one T cell receptor beta chain sequence. This sample stems from a study of cytomegalovirus exposure and HLA in healthy donors. Study overall: Earlier, 117 million unique TCR beta sequences were recovered from some 200 million T cells by an analysis. HLA-typed donors contributed approximately 92 million unique TCRs, which were held in an early data release.

The CDR3 has 16 amino acids. Germline V gene sequence: CDR1 LNHDA, CDR2 SQIVND (reference sequence). V lost 5 bases, J lost 9 bases, and 20 bases lay in between. Researchers ran the PCR with 60 Vbeta and 13 Jbeta primers. Sequencing was performed with immunoSEQ multiplex PCR; in TCRdb, only in-frame clones are kept and a portion is missing. The sample has roughly 120,000 clones; 75% to 85% are singletons. This TCR came from a male donor in good health and CMV-seropositive. Sequencing was carried out using PBMCs. V is TRBV19 and J is TRBJ1-6; possible D gene TRBD1, 5 bases. The CDR3 spells CASSVRPSGISSPLHF. The DNA of the CDR3 is TGTGCCAGTAGTGTCCGACCCTCAGGGATAAGTTCACCCCTCCACTTT.